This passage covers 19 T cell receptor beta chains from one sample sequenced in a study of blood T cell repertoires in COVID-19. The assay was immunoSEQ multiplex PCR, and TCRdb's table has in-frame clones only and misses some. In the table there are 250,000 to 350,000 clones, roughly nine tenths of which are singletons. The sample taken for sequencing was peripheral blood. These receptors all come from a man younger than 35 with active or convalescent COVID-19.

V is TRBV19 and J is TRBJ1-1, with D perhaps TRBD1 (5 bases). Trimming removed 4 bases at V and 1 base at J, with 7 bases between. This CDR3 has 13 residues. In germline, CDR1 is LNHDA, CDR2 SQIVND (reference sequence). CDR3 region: CASSRQQNTEAFF. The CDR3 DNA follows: TGTGCCAGTAGTAGACAGCAGAACACTGAAGCTTTCTTT. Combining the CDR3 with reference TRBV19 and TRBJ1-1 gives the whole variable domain DGGITQSPKYLFRKEGQNVTLSCEQNLNHDAMYWYRQDPGQGLRLIYYSQIVNDFQKGDIAEGYSVSREKKESFPLTVTSAQKNPTAFYLCASSRQQNTEAFFGQGTRLTVV.

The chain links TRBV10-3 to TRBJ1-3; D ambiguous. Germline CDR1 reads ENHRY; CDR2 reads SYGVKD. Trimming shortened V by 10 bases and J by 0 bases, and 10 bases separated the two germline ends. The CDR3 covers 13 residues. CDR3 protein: CATGLNSGNTIYF. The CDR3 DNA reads TGTGCCACCGGACTAAACTCTGGAAACACCATATATTTT.

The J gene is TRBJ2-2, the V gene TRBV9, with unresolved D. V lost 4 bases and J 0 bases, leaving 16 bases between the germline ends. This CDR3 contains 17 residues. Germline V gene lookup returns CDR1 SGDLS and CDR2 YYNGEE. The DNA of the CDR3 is TGTGCCAGCAGCCCGACACTCGCCGCCCCGAACACCGGGGAGCTGTTTTTT. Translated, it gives CASSPTLAAPNTGELFF.

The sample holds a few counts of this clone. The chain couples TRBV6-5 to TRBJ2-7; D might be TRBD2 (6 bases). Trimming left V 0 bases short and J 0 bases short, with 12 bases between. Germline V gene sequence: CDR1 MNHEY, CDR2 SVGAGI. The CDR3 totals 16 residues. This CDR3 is CASSYSLATASYEQYF. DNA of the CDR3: TGTGCCAGCAGTTACTCGCTAGCGACGGCCTCCTACGAGCAGTACTTC.

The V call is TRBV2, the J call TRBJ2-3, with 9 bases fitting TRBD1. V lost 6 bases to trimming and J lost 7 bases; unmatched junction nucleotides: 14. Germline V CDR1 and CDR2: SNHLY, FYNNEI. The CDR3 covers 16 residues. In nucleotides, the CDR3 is TGTGCCAGCAGGGGAGGTACAGGGGGCGCGGGCTATACGCAGTATTTT. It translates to CASRGGTGGAGYTQYF.

The CDR3 DNA sequence: TGTGCCAGCAGCTTAGGGGCGAGCGGGGGTCTCACAGATACGCAGTATTTT. Translated: CASSLGASGGLTDTQYF. This chain connects TRBV13 to TRBJ2-3; 8 nucleotides agree with TRBD2. Looked up from germline, CDR1 is PRHDT and CDR2 is FYEKMQ (reference sequence). The J segment lost 2 bases and the V segment lost 0 bases, leaving 7 bases of the junction unmatched. This CDR3 has 17 amino acids. The variable domain in full, completed from reference TRBV13 and TRBJ2-3, reads AAGVIQSPRHLIKEKRETATLKCYPIPRHDTVYWYQQGPGQDPQFLISFYEKMQSDKGSIPDRFSAQQFSDYHSELNMSSLELGDSALYFCASSLGASGGLTDTQYFGPGTRLTVL.

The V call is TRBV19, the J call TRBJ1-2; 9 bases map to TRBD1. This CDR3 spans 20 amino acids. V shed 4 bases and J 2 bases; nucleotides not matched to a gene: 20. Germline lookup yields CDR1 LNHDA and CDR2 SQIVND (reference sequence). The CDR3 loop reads CASSTTWTGARRSTNYGYTF. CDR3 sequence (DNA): TGTGCCAGTAGTACGACCTGGACAGGGGCCAGACGATCGACAAACTATGGCTACACCTTC.

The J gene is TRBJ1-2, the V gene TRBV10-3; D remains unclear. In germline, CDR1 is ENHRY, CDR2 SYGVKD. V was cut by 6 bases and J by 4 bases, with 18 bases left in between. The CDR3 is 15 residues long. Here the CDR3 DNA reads TGTGCCATCAGCGATCCTGAGAGGGTTCTCTATGGCTACACCTTC. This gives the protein CAISDPERVLYGYTF.

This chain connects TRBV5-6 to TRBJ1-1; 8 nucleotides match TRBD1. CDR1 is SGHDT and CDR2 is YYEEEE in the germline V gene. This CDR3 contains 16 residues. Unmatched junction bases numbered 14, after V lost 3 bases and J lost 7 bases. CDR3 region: CASSYGTGPLTLEAFF. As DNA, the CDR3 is TGTGCCAGCAGCTACGGGACAGGTCCACTTACACTTGAAGCTTTCTTT.

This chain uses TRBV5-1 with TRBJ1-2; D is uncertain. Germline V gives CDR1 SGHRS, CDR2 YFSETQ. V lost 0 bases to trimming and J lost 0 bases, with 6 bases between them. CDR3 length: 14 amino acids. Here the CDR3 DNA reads TGCGCCAGCAGCTTGGTATCTGCTAACTATGGCTACACCTTC. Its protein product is CASSLVSANYGYTF.

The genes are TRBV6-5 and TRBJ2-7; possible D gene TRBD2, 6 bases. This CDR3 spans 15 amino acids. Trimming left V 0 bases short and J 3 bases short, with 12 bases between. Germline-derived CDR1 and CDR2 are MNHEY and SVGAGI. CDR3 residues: CASSYSEVSGYEQYF. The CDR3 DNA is TGTGCCAGCAGTTACTCGGAGGTTAGCGGCTACGAGCAGTACTTC.

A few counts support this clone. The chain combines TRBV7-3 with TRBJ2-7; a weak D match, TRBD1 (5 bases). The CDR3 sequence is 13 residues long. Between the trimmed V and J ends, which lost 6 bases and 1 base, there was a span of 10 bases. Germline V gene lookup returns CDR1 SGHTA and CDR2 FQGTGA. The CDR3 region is CASRRDSSYEQYF. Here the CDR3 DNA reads TGTGCCAGCAGGCGTGACAGTTCCTACGAGCAGTACTTC.

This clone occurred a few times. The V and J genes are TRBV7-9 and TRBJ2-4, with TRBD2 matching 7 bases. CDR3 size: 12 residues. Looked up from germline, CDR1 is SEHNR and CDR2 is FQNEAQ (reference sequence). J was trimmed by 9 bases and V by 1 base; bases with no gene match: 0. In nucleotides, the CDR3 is TGTGCCAGCAGCTTAGGGACTAGCATTCAGTACTTC. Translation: CASSLGTSIQYF.

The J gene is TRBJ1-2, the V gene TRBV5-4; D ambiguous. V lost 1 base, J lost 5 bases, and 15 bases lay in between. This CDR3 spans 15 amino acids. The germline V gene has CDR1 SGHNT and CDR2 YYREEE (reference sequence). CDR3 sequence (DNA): TGTGCCAGCAGCTTGTCGCGCGGGGAAGGGTATGGCTACACCTTC. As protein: CASSLSRGEGYGYTF.

CDR3 bases: TGTGCCAGCAGCCGAGACAACGACTATGGCTACACCTTC. It specifies CASSRDNDYGYTF. The chain couples TRBV9 to TRBJ1-2; D not certain. Germline CDR1 SGDLS, CDR2 YYNGEE. Trimming took 4 bases from V and 3 from J, leaving 10 bases between them. The CDR3 is 13 residues long.

The CDR3 sequence is CASSHPGQGDTGELFF. The DNA of the CDR3 is TGTGCCAGCAGCCACCCGGGACAGGGGGACACCGGGGAGCTGTTTTTT. The chain joins TRBV4-2 to TRBJ2-2, with 11 positions matching TRBD1. The CDR3 contains 16 residues. Per germline, CDR1 LGHNA and CDR2 YNFKEQ. J gave up 3 bases and V 3 bases, and 3 bases lay outside the gene matches.

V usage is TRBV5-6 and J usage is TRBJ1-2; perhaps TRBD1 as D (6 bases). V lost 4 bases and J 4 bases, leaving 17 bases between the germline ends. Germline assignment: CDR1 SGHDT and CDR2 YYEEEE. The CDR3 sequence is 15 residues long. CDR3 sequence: CASSPEGGVIYGYTF. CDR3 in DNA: TGTGCCAGCAGCCCGGAGGGGGGGGTAATCTATGGCTACACCTTC. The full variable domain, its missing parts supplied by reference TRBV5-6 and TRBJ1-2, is DAGVTQSPTHLIKTRGQQVTLRCSPKSGHDTVSWYQQALGQGPQFIFQYYEEEERQRGNFPDRFSGHQFPNYSSELNVNALLLGDSALYLCASSPEGGVIYGYTFGSGTRLTVV.

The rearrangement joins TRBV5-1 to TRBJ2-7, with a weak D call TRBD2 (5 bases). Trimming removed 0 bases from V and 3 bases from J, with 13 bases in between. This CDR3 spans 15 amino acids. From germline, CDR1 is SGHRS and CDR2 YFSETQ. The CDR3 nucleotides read TGCGCCAGCAGCTTGGTGGCGGGCGGGTACTACGAGCAGTACTTC. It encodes CASSLVAGGYYEQYF.

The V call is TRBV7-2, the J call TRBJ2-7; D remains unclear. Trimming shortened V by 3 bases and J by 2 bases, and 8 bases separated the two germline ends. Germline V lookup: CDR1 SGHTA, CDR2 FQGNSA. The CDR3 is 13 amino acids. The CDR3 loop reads CASSFFRTYEQYF. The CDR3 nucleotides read TGTGCCAGCAGCTTTTTCAGGACCTACGAGCAGTACTTC.